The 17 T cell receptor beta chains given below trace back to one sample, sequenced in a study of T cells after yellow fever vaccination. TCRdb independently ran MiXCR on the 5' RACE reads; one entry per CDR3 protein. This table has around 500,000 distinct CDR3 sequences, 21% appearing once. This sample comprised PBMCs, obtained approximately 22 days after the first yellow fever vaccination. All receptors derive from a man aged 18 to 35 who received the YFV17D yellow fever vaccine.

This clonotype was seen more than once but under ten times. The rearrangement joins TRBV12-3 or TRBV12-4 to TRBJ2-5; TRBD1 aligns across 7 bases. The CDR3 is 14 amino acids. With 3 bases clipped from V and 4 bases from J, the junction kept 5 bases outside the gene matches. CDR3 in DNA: TGTGCCAGCAGTTTTACAGGGGTTCCAGAGACCCAGTACTTC. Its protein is CASSFTGVPETQYF.

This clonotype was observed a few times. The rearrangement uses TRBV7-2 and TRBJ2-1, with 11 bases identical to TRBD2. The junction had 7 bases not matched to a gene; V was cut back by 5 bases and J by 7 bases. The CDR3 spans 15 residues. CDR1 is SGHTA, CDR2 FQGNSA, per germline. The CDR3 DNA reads TGTGCCAGCAGCGTACTCGGGACTAGCGGAAATGAGCAGTTCTTC. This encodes CASSVLGTSGNEQFF.

The CDR3: CASSFGTGGSYGYTF. CDR3 nucleotide sequence: TGTGCCAGCAGCTTCGGGACAGGGGGCAGCTATGGCTACACCTTC. The chain joins TRBV7-9 to TRBJ1-2; 12 bases are a match to TRBD1. The CDR3 spans 15 residues. With V trimmed by 3 bases and J by 4 bases, 3 bases remained unmatched. Germline loops: CDR1 SEHNR, CDR2 FQNEAQ (reference sequence). The complete variable domain, with remaining parts taken from reference TRBV7-9 and TRBJ1-2, reads DTGVSQNPRHKITKRGQNVTFRCDPISEHNRLYWYRQTLGQGPEFLTYFQNEAQLEKSRLLSDRFSAERPKGSFSTLEIQRTEQGDSAMYLCASSFGTGGSYGYTFGSGTRLTVV.

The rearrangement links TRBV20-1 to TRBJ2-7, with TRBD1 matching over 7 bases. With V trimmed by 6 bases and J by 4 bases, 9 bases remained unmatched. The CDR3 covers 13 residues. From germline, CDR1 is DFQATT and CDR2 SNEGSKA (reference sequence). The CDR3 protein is CSAHRGVGYEQYF. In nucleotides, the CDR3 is TGCAGTGCGCACAGGGGCGTAGGGTACGAGCAGTACTTC.

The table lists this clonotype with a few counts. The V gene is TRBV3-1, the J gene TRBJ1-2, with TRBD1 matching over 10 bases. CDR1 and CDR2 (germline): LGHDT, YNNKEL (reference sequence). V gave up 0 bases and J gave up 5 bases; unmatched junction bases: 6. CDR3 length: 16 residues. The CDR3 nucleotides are TGTGCCAGCAGCCAAGATCCGGGGACAGGGGAATATGGCTACACCTTC. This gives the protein CASSQDPGTGEYGYTF.

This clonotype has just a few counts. Here the CDR3 DNA reads TGCGCCAGCAGCCAAGATTTGAGACATAATTCACCCCTCCACTTT. It yields the protein CASSQDLRHNSPLHF. The chain combines TRBV4-1 with TRBJ1-6, with D unresolved. This CDR3 is 15 amino acids long. Trimming removed 0 bases at V and 5 bases at J, with 8 bases between. Germline values: CDR1 MGHRA, CDR2 YSYEKL.

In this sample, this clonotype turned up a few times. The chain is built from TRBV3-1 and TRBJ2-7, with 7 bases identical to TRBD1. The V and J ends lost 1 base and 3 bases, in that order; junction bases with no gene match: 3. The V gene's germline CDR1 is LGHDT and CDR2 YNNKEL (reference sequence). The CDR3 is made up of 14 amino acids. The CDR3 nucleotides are TGTGCCAGCAGCCAAGGGACAGGATTCTACGAGCAGTACTTC. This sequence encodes CASSQGTGFYEQYF.

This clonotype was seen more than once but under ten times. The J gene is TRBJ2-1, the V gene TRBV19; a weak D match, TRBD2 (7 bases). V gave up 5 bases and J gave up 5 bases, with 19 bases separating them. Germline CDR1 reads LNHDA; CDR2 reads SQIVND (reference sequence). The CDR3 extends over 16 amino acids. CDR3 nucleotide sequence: TGTGCCAGTAGTTGGGGGGGCTTGGAGCGACACAATGAGCAGTTCTTC. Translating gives CASSWGGLERHNEQFF.

CDR3 protein: CATSDRGREQFF. CDR3 in DNA: TGTGCCACCAGTGACAGGGGCCGTGAGCAGTTCTTC. This chain connects TRBV24-1 to TRBJ2-1; tentative D call: TRBD1 (6 bases). Germline V gene data show CDR1 as KGHDR and CDR2 as SFDVKD. The CDR3 has 12 amino acids. Deletions cut 4 bases from V and 9 bases from J, with 9 bases between.

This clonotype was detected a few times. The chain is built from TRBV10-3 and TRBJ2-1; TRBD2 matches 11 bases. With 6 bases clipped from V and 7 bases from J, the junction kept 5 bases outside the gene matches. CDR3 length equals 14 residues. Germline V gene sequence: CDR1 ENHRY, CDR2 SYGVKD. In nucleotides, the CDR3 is TGTGCCATCAGGAGACTAGCGGGGCGGAATGAGCAGTTCTTC. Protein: CAIRRLAGRNEQFF.

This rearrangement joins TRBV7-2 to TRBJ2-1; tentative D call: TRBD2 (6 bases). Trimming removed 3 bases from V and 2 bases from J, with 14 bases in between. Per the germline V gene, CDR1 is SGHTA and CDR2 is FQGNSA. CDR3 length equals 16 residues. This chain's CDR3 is CASSLPRGAPYNEQFF. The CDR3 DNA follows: TGTGCCAGCAGCTTGCCCCGCGGGGCTCCCTACAATGAGCAGTTCTTC.

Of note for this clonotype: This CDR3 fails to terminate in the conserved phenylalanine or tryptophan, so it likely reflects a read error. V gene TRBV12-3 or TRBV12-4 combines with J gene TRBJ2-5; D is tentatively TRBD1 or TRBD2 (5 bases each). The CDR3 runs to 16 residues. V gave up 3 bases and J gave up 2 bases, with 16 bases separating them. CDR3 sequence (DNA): TGTGCCAGCAGTTTGAACTCAGGGAGCACTCAAGAGACCCAGTACTAC. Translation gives CASSLNSGSTQETQYY.

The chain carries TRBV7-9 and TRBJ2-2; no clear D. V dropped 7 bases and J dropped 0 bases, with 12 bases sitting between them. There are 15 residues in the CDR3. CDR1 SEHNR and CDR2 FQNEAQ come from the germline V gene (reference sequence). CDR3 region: CASIPPSPNTGELFF. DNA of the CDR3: TGTGCCAGCATCCCCCCTTCCCCGAACACCGGGGAGCTGTTTTTT.

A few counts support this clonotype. The CDR3 region is CASSLSWEQYF. The CDR3 DNA is TGTGCCAGCAGTTTAAGCTGGGAGCAGTACTTC. The chain recombines TRBV12-3 or TRBV12-4 with TRBJ2-7; D ambiguous. V was pared by 2 bases and J by 7 bases, with 6 bases between. The length of the CDR3 is 11 residues.

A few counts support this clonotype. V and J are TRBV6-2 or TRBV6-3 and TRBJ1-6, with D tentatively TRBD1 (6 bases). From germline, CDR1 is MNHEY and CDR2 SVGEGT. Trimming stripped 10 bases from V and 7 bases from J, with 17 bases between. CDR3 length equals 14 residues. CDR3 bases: TGTGCCATCGGGCAGGGGTCTGGAAATTCACCCCTCCACTTT. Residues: CAIGQGSGNSPLHF.

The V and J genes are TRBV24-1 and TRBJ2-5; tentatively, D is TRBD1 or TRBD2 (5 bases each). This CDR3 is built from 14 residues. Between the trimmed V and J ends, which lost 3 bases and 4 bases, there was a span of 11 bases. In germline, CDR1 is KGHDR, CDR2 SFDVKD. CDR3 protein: CATSDGGGRETQYF. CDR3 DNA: TGTGCCACCAGTGATGGGGGTGGGAGAGAGACCCAGTACTTC.

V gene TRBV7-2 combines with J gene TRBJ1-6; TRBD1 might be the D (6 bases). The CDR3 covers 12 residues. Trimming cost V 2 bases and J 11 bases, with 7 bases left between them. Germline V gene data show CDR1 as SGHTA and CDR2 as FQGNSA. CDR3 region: CASSLQGTPLHF. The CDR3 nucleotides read TGTGCCAGCAGCTTACAGGGGACACCCCTCCACTTT.